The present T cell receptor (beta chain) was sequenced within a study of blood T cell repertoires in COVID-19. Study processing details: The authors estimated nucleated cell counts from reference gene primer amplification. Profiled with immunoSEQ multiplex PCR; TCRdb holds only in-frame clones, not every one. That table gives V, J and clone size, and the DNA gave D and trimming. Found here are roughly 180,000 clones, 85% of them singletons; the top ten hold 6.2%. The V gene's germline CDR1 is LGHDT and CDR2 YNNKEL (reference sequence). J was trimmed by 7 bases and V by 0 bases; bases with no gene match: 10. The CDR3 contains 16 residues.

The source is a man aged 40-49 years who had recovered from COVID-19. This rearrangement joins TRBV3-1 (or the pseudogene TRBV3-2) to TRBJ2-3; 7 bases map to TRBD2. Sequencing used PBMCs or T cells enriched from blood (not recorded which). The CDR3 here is CASSQEASGRFYTQYF. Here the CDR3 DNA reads TGTGCCAGCAGCCAAGAAGCTAGCGGCCGATTCTATACGCAGTATTTT.